These 9 T cell receptor beta chains were all obtained from the same sample, sequenced in a study of a mutant IDH1 vaccine in newly diagnosed glioma. Data came from immunoSEQ multiplex PCR; TCRdb stores just in-frame clones and leaves some out. The profile covers 50,000 to 70,000 clones, with about 74% appearing a single time and over 3.5% taken by the ten largest. Their cognate antigens are unknown. Time point specified: week 35, safety follow-up. Topical imiquimod accompanied each vaccine dose, which consisted of 300 ug of mutant IDH1 20-mer peptide. The specimen comprised PBMCs, sampled from a glioma patient whose treatment included an IDH1 peptide vaccine. All receptors come from a man aged 50-60 years with glioma.

The genes are TRBV12-5 and TRBJ2-7; 7 bases agree with TRBD1. The CDR3 spans 15 residues. Germline CDR1 is LGHNT and CDR2 is FRNRAP. V shed 7 bases and J 0 bases; nucleotides not matched to a gene: 9. CDR3: CASAPGQKSSYEQYF. The CDR3 DNA sequence: TGTGCTAGTGCCCCGGGACAGAAGAGCTCCTACGAGCAGTACTTC.

The chain joins TRBV30 to TRBJ1-2, with 9 bases lining up with TRBD1. J lost 5 bases, V lost 4 bases, and 5 bases had no gene match. CDR1 and CDR2 (germline): GTSNPN, SVGIG (reference sequence). The CDR3 length is 13 residues. The DNA for the CDR3 is TGTGCCTGGAACAGGGGGCGTGTGTATGGCTACACCTTC. Amino acid sequence: CAWNRGRVYGYTF.

V usage is TRBV19 and J usage is TRBJ1-5; no clear D. The CDR3 loop spans 13 amino acids. Germline lookup yields CDR1 LNHDA and CDR2 SQIVND (reference sequence). The V and J ends lost 3 bases and 7 bases respectively, with 10 bases between them. CDR3 bases: TGTGCCAGTAGTATTAGTATGAAGCAGCCCCAGCATTTT. It yields the protein CASSISMKQPQHF.

The CDR3 nucleotides are TGTGCCAGCAGTTACTCGGCGGAAGAGACCCAGTACTTC. It specifies CASSYSAEETQYF. The J gene is TRBJ2-5, the V gene TRBV6-5; D remains ambiguous. CDR1 and CDR2 from the germline V gene are MNHEY and SVGAGI. The CDR3 sequence is 13 residues long. V dropped 0 bases and J dropped 3 bases, with 5 bases sitting between them.

V usage is TRBV29-1 and J usage is TRBJ1-4, with TRBD1 identical over 7 bases. CDR3 length equals 12 residues. The V and J ends lost 7 bases and 4 bases, in that order; junction bases with no gene match: 3. CDR1 is SQVTM and CDR2 is ANQGSEA in the germline V gene. For the CDR3, the DNA is TGCAGCGGGGGACAGCTTAATGAAAAACTGTTTTTT. Translation gives CSGGQLNEKLFF.

The V call is TRBV4-3, the J call TRBJ2-5; TRBD2 is a possible D gene (7 bases). The CDR3 extends over 15 amino acids. V gave up 0 bases and J gave up 5 bases, with 13 bases separating them. CDR1 is LGHNA and CDR2 is YSLEER in the germline V gene. The CDR3 DNA reads TGCGCCAGCAGCCAAGATTCGGGGGGCGCGGAGACCCAGTACTTC. It yields the protein CASSQDSGGAETQYF.

The rearrangement joins TRBV5-1 to TRBJ2-2; no definite D call. The V gene lost 0 bases and the J gene lost 5 bases, with 14 bases spanning the gap. The CDR3 length is 16 residues. The V gene's germline CDR1 is SGHRS and CDR2 YFSETQ. CDR3 in DNA: TGCGCCAGCAGCTTGGACCGTACGCTGGGGACCGGGGAGCTGTTTTTT. Amino acids: CASSLDRTLGTGELFF.

V is TRBV10-3 and J is TRBJ2-5; no firm D call. This CDR3 has 11 amino acids. The germline V gene has CDR1 ENHRY and CDR2 SYGVKD. Trimming left V 6 bases short and J 4 bases short, with 6 bases between. CDR3 DNA sequence: TGTGCCATCAGATCCGTAGAGACCCAGTACTTC. It codes for CAIRSVETQYF.

This clone was observed once. V is TRBV7-8 and J is TRBJ2-5; 14 nucleotides agree with TRBD2. The trim removed 6 bases at V and 3 bases at J, leaving 6 bases unmatched. The V gene's germline CDR1 is SGHVS and CDR2 FQNEAQ. The CDR3 spans 16 residues. The CDR3 sequence: CASRTGTSGGEETQYF. The DNA of the CDR3 is TGTGCCAGCAGGACCGGGACTAGCGGGGGTGAAGAGACCCAGTACTTC.